A single sample gave rise to the 6 T cell receptor beta chains below, sequenced in a study of shared clonotypes between healthy human individuals. Profiling relied on immunoSEQ multiplex PCR, and the TCRdb table lists in-frame clones only, not all of them. The table has about 990,000 clones, approximately 80% seen once. Sequencing was performed on memory CD4+ T cells from PBMCs. The subset: CD45RA-negative fraction. The source is a man aged 18 to 29 in good health. Some clones in this sample may be carry-over from other donors' samples.

This clone has more than one count but fewer than ten. Other DNA sequences from this sample encode an identical CDR3 as well. The V gene is TRBV6-1, the J gene TRBJ1-5, with D unresolved. CDR1 is MNHNS and CDR2 is SASEGT in the germline V gene. Trimming left V 6 bases short and J 1 base short, with 7 bases between. This CDR3 spans 13 amino acids. CDR3 sequence reads: CASSTDSNQPQHF. The CDR3 bases are TGTGCCAGCAGCACTGACAGCAATCAGCCCCAGCATTTT.

About this clone: Distinct nucleotide sequences in the sample also encode this CDR3. The chain recombines TRBV7-2 with TRBJ2-3; TRBD1 aligns across 11 bases. Germline V gene sequence: CDR1 SGHTA, CDR2 FQGNSA. After removal of 4 bases from V and 0 bases from J, the junction contained 0 bases not matched to a gene. This CDR3 spans 15 amino acids. The CDR3 nucleotides are TGTGCCAGCAGCTGGGACAGGGGGAGCACAGATACGCAGTATTTT. It specifies CASSWDRGSTDTQYF. The entire variable domain, with the rest obtained from reference TRBV7-2 and TRBJ2-3, is as follows: GAGVSQSPSNKVTEKGKDVELRCDPISGHTALYWYRQSLGQGLEFLIYFQGNSAPDKSGLPSDRFSAERTGGSVSTLTIQRTQQEDSAVYLCASSWDRGSTDTQYFGPGTRLTVL.

The V and J genes are TRBV18 and TRBJ1-1; D gene ambiguous. Trimming pared 2 bases from V and 2 bases from J, leaving 9 bases between. CDR1 and CDR2 (germline): KGHSH, LQKENI. The CDR3 consists of 14 residues. The chain's CDR3 is CASSPTDYNTEAFF. The CDR3 DNA reads as TGTGCCAGCTCACCAACGGACTACAACACTGAAGCTTTCTTT.

This sequence joins TRBV9 and TRBJ1-4; maybe TRBD1 (6 bases). This CDR3 is built from 15 residues. The germline CDR1 and CDR2 sequences are SGDLS and YYNGEE. Trimming stripped 2 bases from V and 8 bases from J, with 16 bases between. The CDR3 region has the DNA TGTGCCAGCAGCGTGCGAGAGGGCGGGGGCGAAAAACTGTTTTTT. Protein: CASSVREGGGEKLFF. The full variable domain, its missing parts supplied by reference TRBV9 and TRBJ1-4, is DSGVTQTPKHLITATGQRVTLRCSPRSGDLSVYWYQQSLDQGLQFLIQYYNGEERAKGNILERFSAQQFPDLHSELNLSSLELGDSALYFCASSVREGGGEKLFFGSGTQLSVL.

The chain has TRBV19 and TRBJ1-5, with 8 nucleotides matching TRBD1. V was clipped by 11 bases and J by 3 bases; unmatched bases: 3. This CDR3 region has 12 residues. Germline values: CDR1 LNHDA, CDR2 SQIVND (reference sequence). The CDR3 DNA reads as TGTGCCGGGGACAGGCTCAATCAGCCCCAGCATTTT. Translated: CAGDRLNQPQHF.

The table lists this clone with a count of one. The gene calls are TRBV7-3 and TRBJ2-5, with D unresolved. V gave up 3 bases and J gave up 1 base, with 9 bases separating them. Germline loops: CDR1 SGHTA, CDR2 FQGTGA. This CDR3 has 14 residues. CDR3 amino acids: CASSFGGIQETQYF. The CDR3 DNA reads as TGTGCCAGCAGCTTTGGCGGTATCCAAGAGACCCAGTACTTC.